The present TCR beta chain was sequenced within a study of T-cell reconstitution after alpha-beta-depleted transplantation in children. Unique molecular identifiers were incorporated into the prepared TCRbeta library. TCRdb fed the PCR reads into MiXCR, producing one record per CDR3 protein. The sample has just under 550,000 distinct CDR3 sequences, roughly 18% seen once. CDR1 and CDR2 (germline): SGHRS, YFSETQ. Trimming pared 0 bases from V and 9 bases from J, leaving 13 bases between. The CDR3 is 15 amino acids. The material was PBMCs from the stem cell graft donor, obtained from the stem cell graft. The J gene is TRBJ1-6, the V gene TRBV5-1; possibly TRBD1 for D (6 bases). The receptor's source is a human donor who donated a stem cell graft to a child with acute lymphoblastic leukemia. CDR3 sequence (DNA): TGCGCCAGCAGCTTGGCCGCAGGGGTGGCTTCACCCCTCCACTTT. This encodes CASSLAAGVASPLHF.